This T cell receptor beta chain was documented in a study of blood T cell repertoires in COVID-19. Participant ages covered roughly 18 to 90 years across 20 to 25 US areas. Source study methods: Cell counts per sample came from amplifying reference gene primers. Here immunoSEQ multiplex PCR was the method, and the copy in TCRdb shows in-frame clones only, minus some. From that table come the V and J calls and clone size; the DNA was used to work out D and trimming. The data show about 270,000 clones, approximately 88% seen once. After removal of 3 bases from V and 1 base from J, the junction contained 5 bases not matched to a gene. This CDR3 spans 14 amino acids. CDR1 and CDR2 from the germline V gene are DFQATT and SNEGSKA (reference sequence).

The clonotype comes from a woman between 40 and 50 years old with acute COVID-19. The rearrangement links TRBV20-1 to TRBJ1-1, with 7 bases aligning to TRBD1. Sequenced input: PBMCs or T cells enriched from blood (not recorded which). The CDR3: CSASRQGPNTEAFF. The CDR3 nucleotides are TGCAGTGCTAGTAGACAGGGACCGAACACTGAAGCTTTCTTT.